Listed below are T cell receptor beta chains from one sample, sequenced in a study of T cell responses to AZD1222 COVID-19 vaccine. Some clones are missing from TCRdb's copy, which holds only in-frame ones; the method was immunoSEQ multiplex PCR. The sample holds 100,000 or so clones; over 75% are singletons and the top ten take 1.3%. Sequencing used peripheral blood, obtained on day 0 of AZD1222 vaccination. These receptors all stem from an adult in good health. Both conserved end residues are part of each CDR3. D genes are given only for firm matches. Clone size is stated in some rows and not others, as once, few, many or a class when expanded.

CDR3 length,V gene,J gene,clone size,D gene,CDR3 DNA,CDR3 protein
14,TRBV6-1,TRBJ1-2,-,TRBD1,TGTGCCAGCAGTGACACAGGGGGCGATCGTGGCTACACCTTC,CASSDTGGDRGYTF
14,TRBV6-5,TRBJ1-1,-,-,TGTGCCAGCAGTTACGGGAAAATGAACACTGAAGCTTTCTTT,CASSYGKMNTEAFF
17,TRBV7-5,TRBJ2-3,-,-,TGTGTCAGAAGCTTACCTGATGAGGGGAAAAGCACAGATACGCAGTATTTT,CVRSLPDEGKSTDTQYF
12,TRBV6-5,TRBJ1-2,-,TRBD1,TGTGCCAGCATGAACAGGGGTGGAGGCTACACCTTC,CASMNRGGGYTF
15,TRBV3-1/TRBV3-2,TRBJ2-7,-,TRBD1,TGTGCCAGCAGCCAAACCGGGACAGGGGTTGGCGAGCAGTACTTC,CASSQTGTGVGEQYF
16,TRBV10-3,TRBJ1-4,-,TRBD1,TGTGCCATCAGCCCCGGGACAGGGGGCGTAGGTGAAAAACTGTTTTTT,CAISPGTGGVGEKLFF
13,TRBV19,TRBJ2-7,once,-,TGTGCCAGTAGTGAAACAGGGTTTAGCGAGCAGTACTTC,CASSETGFSEQYF
11,TRBV5-6,TRBJ2-4,-,-,TGTGCCAGCAGCTCCAAAAACATTCAGTACTTC,CASSSKNIQYF
19,TRBV4-1,TRBJ2-2,-,-,TGCGCCAGCAGCCAAGAGATCCTCCTTCGGCTCGCGAACACCGGGGAGCTGTTTTTT,CASSQEILLRLANTGELFF
15,TRBV20-1,TRBJ2-7,-,TRBD2,TGCAGTGCTAGTCAGTTCGGCGGGGGGTCACAAGAGCAGTACTTC,CSASQFGGGSQEQYF
15,TRBV10-1,TRBJ2-2,-,-,TGCGCCAGCAGAAAAAAAGACAGGCGATACGGGGAGCTGTTTTTT,CASRKKDRRYGELFF
13,TRBV19,TRBJ2-1,few,-,TGTGCCAGTAGTAAAGGGACCCCGAATGAGCAGTTCTTC,CASSKGTPNEQFF
15,TRBV11-2,TRBJ1-5,few,TRBD1,TGTGCCAGCAGCTTTAGCGGCCAGGGGGATCAGCCCCAGCATTTT,CASSFSGQGDQPQHF
19,TRBV10-3,TRBJ1-2,-,TRBD1,TGTGCCATCAGTGACTTGACAGGGGGAGCCCCCGGCCAACAGGGAGGCTACACCTTC,CAISDLTGGAPGQQGGYTF
14,TRBV5-1,TRBJ2-3,-,-,TGCGCCAGCAGCCTAGGGATGGTCACAGATACGCAGTATTTT,CASSLGMVTDTQYF
14,TRBV28,TRBJ2-7,once,-,TGTGCCTGCGTTGGGTGGTTGAGCTCCTACGAGCAGTACTTC,CACVGWLSSYEQYF
16,TRBV28,TRBJ2-7,once,-,TGTGCCAGTCAACCCCCGAGTGAAGTCCGGGAGTACGAGCAGTACTTC,CASQPPSEVREYEQYF
15,TRBV4-1,TRBJ2-1,-,TRBD2,TGCGCCAGCAGAGGGGGGCTAGCGGGGAGGAATGAGCAGTTCTTC,CASRGGLAGRNEQFF
14,TRBV18,TRBJ2-7,-,-,TGTGCCAGCTCGCTCGGGGTTTCCTCCTACGAGCAGTACTTC,CASSLGVSSYEQYF
16,TRBV6-5,TRBJ2-3,-,-,TGTGCCAGCAGTTACTACGGGTTGGGGGGCCGGGATACGCAGTATTTT,CASSYYGLGGRDTQYF
13,TRBV19,TRBJ2-7,-,-,TGTGCCAGTAGTATGGATAGAACCTACGAGCAGTACTTC,CASSMDRTYEQYF
14,TRBV7-9,TRBJ2-3,once,TRBD2,TGTGCCAGCAGCCGGAGCGGGGGCACAGATACGCAGTATTTT,CASSRSGGTDTQYF
12,TRBV7-2,TRBJ1-6,-,-,TGTGCCAGCAGCTCGGGGAATTCACCCCTCCACTTT,CASSSGNSPLHF
14,TRBV3-1/TRBV3-2,TRBJ2-5,-,TRBD2,TGTGCCAGCAGCCAACTCAACGGGGGGGAGACCCAGTACTTC,CASSQLNGGETQYF
15,TRBV5-5,TRBJ2-7,-,TRBD1,TGTGCCAGCAGCTCCCGGGGACAGGAGGCCTACGAGCAGTACTTC,CASSSRGQEAYEQYF
14,TRBV7-2,TRBJ1-4,-,-,TGTGCCAGCAGCTTAGCCCGGACGAATGAAAAACTGTTTTTT,CASSLARTNEKLFF
14,TRBV3-1/TRBV3-2,TRBJ1-6,-,-,TGTGCCAGCAGCCAAGATTTTAGGAATTCACCCCTCCACTTT,CASSQDFRNSPLHF
15,TRBV3-1/TRBV3-2,TRBJ1-6,-,-,TGTGCCAGCAGCCAAGACTCGGTGATTAGTTCACCCCTCCACTTT,CASSQDSVISSPLHF
17,TRBV24-1,TRBJ2-1,-,TRBD2,TGTGCCACCAGTGATTCCGAGCGGGGGGGGATCTACAATGAGCAGTTCTTC,CATSDSERGGIYNEQFF
14,TRBV30,TRBJ1-1,-,TRBD1,TGTGCCTGGAGCAAGCGGGACAGAGGCACTGAAGCTTTCTTT,CAWSKRDRGTEAFF
12,TRBV7-9,TRBJ1-2,-,-,TGTGCCAGCAGCTTGGAGGTCTATGGCTACACCTTC,CASSLEVYGYTF